Detailed here is one T cell receptor beta chain. Germline lookup yields CDR1 SGHKS and CDR2 YYEKEE (reference sequence). J was trimmed by 3 bases and V by 4 bases; bases with no gene match: 7. The CDR3 has 15 residues. The record originates from a study of T cell responses to AZD1222 COVID-19 vaccine. The table came from immunoSEQ multiplex PCR; TCRdb's copy has only in-frame clones and leaves some out. Of 120,000 to 150,000 clones in the sample, approximately 90% are singletons; the top ten hold 3.5% to 4.5%. The clonotype originates from an adult who received the AZD1222 COVID-19 vaccine. The J gene is TRBJ1-3, the V gene TRBV5-5; 7 bases line up with TRBD1. The sequencing here drew on peripheral blood, taken 28 days after the second AZD1222 dose. The CDR3 DNA sequence: TGTGCCAGCAGCCCGGGGACAGTTTTTGGAAACACCATATATTTT. Translated: CASSPGTVFGNTIYF.